The next 9 T cell receptor beta chains were all read from a single sample in a study of persistence of HIV-infected CD4 T cells. No antigen is known for these receptors. Overlapping HIV-1 Gag 15-mer peptides at about 1 ug per peptide per mL were used. CD40L-negative CD69-negative CD45RO-high memory CD4+ T cells were sorted as populations depleted of antigen-responding cells. The immunoSEQ assay was version 4, run in survey mode. Only in-frame clones appear in the TCRdb table, and some are missing; sequencing was by immunoSEQ multiplex PCR. Of 25,000 to 40,000 clones listed, roughly 82% are singletons. This material consisted of CD4+ T cells sorted from PBMCs after roughly 18-hour stimulation, taken from a patient who received antiretroviral therapy. The receptors stem from an adult woman with HIV who was CMV-seropositive.

This chain uses TRBV27 with TRBJ2-7; D remains ambiguous. The germline V gene has CDR1 MNHEY and CDR2 SMNVEV (reference sequence). Trimming shortened V by 2 bases and J by 3 bases, and 11 bases separated the two germline ends. The length of the CDR3 is 14 residues. CDR3 coding DNA: TGTGCCAGCAGTTTAAGTGGGGAACACTACGAGCAGTACTTC. Translating it yields CASSLSGEHYEQYF.

V usage is TRBV6-5 and J usage is TRBJ1-5; the D gene is possibly TRBD1 (5 bases). This CDR3 spans 13 amino acids. The V gene lost 5 bases and the J gene lost 3 bases, with 8 bases spanning the gap. CDR1 and CDR2 (germline): MNHEY, SVGAGI. CDR3 sequence: CASSRQFNQPQHF. CDR3 in DNA: TGTGCCAGCAGTAGACAGTTCAATCAGCCCCAGCATTTT.

In its sample, this clone was seen a few times. Here the CDR3 reads CASSRPLGGGSYEQYF. CDR3 bases: TGTGCCAGCAGTCGACCCCTGGGGGGAGGGTCCTACGAGCAGTACTTC. V and J are TRBV28 and TRBJ2-7; 7 bases line up with TRBD2. The CDR3 length is 16 residues. V gave up 5 bases and J gave up 1 base; unmatched junction bases: 11. The V gene's germline CDR1 is MDHEN and CDR2 SYDVKM.

The count of this clone is one. The chain employs TRBV7-6 and TRBJ2-5; no firm D call. The germline CDR1 and CDR2 sequences are SGHVS and FNYEAQ. The CDR3 contains 13 residues. The V end lost 5 bases, the J end lost 2 bases, and 9 bases lay between the germline ends. The CDR3 sequence is CASSPGVQETQYF. The CDR3 DNA follows: TGTGCCAGCAGCCCTGGTGTTCAAGAGACCCAGTACTTC. The entire variable domain, with the rest obtained from reference TRBV7-6 and TRBJ2-5, is as follows: GAGVSQSPRYKVTKRGQDVALRCDPISGHVSLYWYRQALGQGPEFLTYFNYEAQQDKSGLPNDRFSAERPEGSISTLTIQRTEQRDSAMYRCASSPGVQETQYFGPGTRLLVL.

The genes are TRBV2 and TRBJ1-2; the match to TRBD1 covers 9 bases. CDR1 is SNHLY, CDR2 FYNNEI, per germline. Trimming took 10 bases from V and 7 from J; bases not matched to a gene: 10. The CDR3 sequence is 13 residues long. As DNA, the CDR3 is TGTGCCACCGAAGGACAGGGGAGGAGTGGCTACACCTTC. Residues: CATEGQGRSGYTF.

The gene calls are TRBV9 and TRBJ1-5; 11 nucleotides agree with TRBD1. Trimming cost V 4 bases and J 6 bases; bases outside gene matches: 9. Looked up from germline, CDR1 is SGDLS and CDR2 is YYNGEE. This CDR3 region has 16 residues. The CDR3 bases are TGTGCCAGCAGCCCAGACCCCGGGACAGGGGGTCAGCCCCAGCATTTT. This codes for CASSPDPGTGGQPQHF.

This clone was observed a single time. V gene TRBV12-3 or TRBV12-4 combines with J gene TRBJ2-5; TRBD1 matches at 7 bases. The CDR3 runs 13 residues. V was clipped by 6 bases and J by 5 bases; unmatched bases: 6. The CDR3 here is CASSPGGWETQYF. The CDR3, as DNA: TGTGCCAGCAGCCCAGGGGGATGGGAGACCCAGTACTTC.

This clone came up a few times. The chain uses TRBV24-1 and TRBJ2-2, with D tentatively TRBD2 (6 bases). Trimming stripped 4 bases from V and 2 bases from J, with 10 bases between. Germline V gene lookup returns CDR1 KGHDR and CDR2 SFDVKD. The CDR3 spans 15 residues. CDR3 loop: CATSDPGLNTGELFF. In DNA, the CDR3 is TGTGCCACCAGTGACCCGGGACTCAACACCGGGGAGCTGTTTTTT.

The chain couples TRBV7-2 to TRBJ1-1; 7 bases fit TRBD1. Trimming removed 6 bases from V and 4 bases from J; junction bases left unmatched: 8. The CDR3 has 14 residues. Germline V gene lookup returns CDR1 SGHTA and CDR2 FQGNSA. The CDR3 DNA sequence: TGTGCCAGCAGTCGAACAGGGGTGGGCACTGAAGCTTTCTTT. This gives the protein CASSRTGVGTEAFF.